The 13 T cell receptor beta chains below all came from one sample that was sequenced in a study of blood T cell repertoires in COVID-19. TCRdb's copy holds only in-frame clones and misses some; the assay was immunoSEQ multiplex PCR. The sample includes around 200,000 clones, about nine tenths of them seen just once. Sequenced input: PBMCs or T cells enriched from blood (not recorded which). Receptor source: a woman in her fifties or sixties in a cohort exposed to, infected with or recovered from COVID-19 (not recorded which).

The chain carries TRBV3-1 (or the pseudogene TRBV3-2) and TRBJ1-6; 7 bases fit TRBD1. V dropped 3 bases and J dropped 10; count of bases not matched to a gene: 6. The CDR3 spans 14 residues. From germline, CDR1 is LGHDT and CDR2 YNNKEL (reference sequence). CDR3 in amino acids: CASSHGQDWSPLHF. Here the CDR3 DNA reads TGTGCCAGCAGCCACGGACAGGATTGGTCACCCCTCCACTTT.

The V gene is TRBV7-8, the J gene TRBJ1-1; D gene ambiguous. Per the germline V gene, CDR1 is SGHVS and CDR2 is FQNEAQ. The V end was cut by 2 bases, the J end by 1 base, with 5 bases between. The CDR3 is 13 residues long. The CDR3 loop is CASSLRGNTEAFF. In DNA form, the CDR3 reads TGTGCCAGCAGCTTACGAGGGAACACTGAAGCTTTCTTT. Together with reference TRBV7-8 and TRBJ1-1, the CDR3 gives the full variable domain: GAGVSQSPRYKVAKRGQDVALRCDPISGHVSLFWYQQALGQGPEFLTYFQNEAQLDKSGLPSDRFFAERPEGSVSTLKIQRTQQEDSAVYLCASSLRGNTEAFFGQGTRLTVV.

The chain couples TRBV19 to TRBJ2-7; 9 nucleotides line up with TRBD1. Germline V gene lookup returns CDR1 LNHDA and CDR2 SQIVND (reference sequence). CDR3 length: 13 amino acids. V shed 8 bases and J 6 bases; nucleotides not matched to a gene: 8. DNA of the CDR3: TGTGCCAGTTGCCCGGGACAGGGTTTCGAGCAGTACTTC. This translates into CASCPGQGFEQYF.

This rearrangement joins TRBV12-3 or TRBV12-4 to TRBJ2-7; 8 nucleotides match TRBD1. There are 13 residues in the CDR3. The V gene end was trimmed by 4 bases and the J gene end by 3 bases; junction bases not matched to a gene: 2. The CDR3 loop reads CASSSTGDYEQYF. The DNA for the CDR3 is TGTGCCAGCAGTTCGACAGGGGACTACGAGCAGTACTTC.

This chain links TRBV7-9 with TRBJ1-2; D is unresolved. This CDR3 has 14 amino acids. The V and J ends lost 5 bases and 5 bases respectively, with 15 bases between them. CDR1 is SEHNR and CDR2 is FQNEAQ in the germline V gene (reference sequence). CDR3 DNA sequence: TGTGCCAGCAGCCCCCGGCAGGTTGGGTATGGCTACACCTTC. The encoded protein is CASSPRQVGYGYTF.

The J gene is TRBJ2-7, the V gene TRBV18, with D possibly being TRBD2 (7 bases). CDR3 size: 15 residues. Germline V lookup: CDR1 KGHSH, CDR2 LQKENI. V was clipped by 2 bases and J by 5 bases, with 16 bases between them. The CDR3 sequence is CASSPGRGGKDEQYF. CDR3 sequence (DNA): TGTGCCAGCTCACCAGGGAGGGGGGGAAAGGACGAGCAGTACTTC. Complete variable domain (other parts from reference TRBV18 and TRBJ2-7): NAGVMQNPRHLVRRRGQEARLRCSPMKGHSHVYWYRQLPEEGLKFMVYLQKENIIDESGMPKERFSAEFPKEGPSILRIQQVVRGDSAAYFCASSPGRGGKDEQYFGPGTRLTVT.

This clone was seen a single time. The chain couples TRBV7-9 to TRBJ1-3; D is possibly TRBD1 (5 bases). Looked up from germline, CDR1 is SEHNR and CDR2 is FQNEAQ (reference sequence). The length of the CDR3 is 13 residues. V was pared by 10 bases and J by 2 bases, with 12 bases between. DNA of the CDR3: TGTGCCACCGGGGGGGGTCCTGGAAACACCATATATTTT. Translation: CATGGGPGNTIYF.

This clone was observed a single time. The rearrangement uses TRBV5-1 and TRBJ2-5; TRBD1 matches at 10 bases. After removal of 2 bases from V and 2 bases from J, the junction contained 6 bases not matched to a gene. Germline lookup yields CDR1 SGHRS and CDR2 YFSETQ. The CDR3 sequence is 16 residues long. The CDR3 reads CASSLGDRGRQETQYF. The CDR3 DNA reads as TGCGCCAGCAGCTTAGGGGACAGGGGACGGCAAGAGACCCAGTACTTC.

This clone was detected once. CDR3 protein: CASSHITGGTEAFF. CDR3 DNA: TGTGCCAGCAGCCATATCACAGGGGGCACTGAAGCTTTCTTT. The chain couples TRBV7-2 to TRBJ1-1, with 8 nucleotides matching TRBD1. Trimming cost V 5 bases and J 4 bases; bases outside gene matches: 6. CDR3 length: 14 amino acids. Germline V CDR1 and CDR2: SGHTA, FQGNSA.

CDR3 DNA sequence: TGCGCCAGCAGCCAAGAGAGGGCACGGACTAGCTCCTATAATTCACCCCTCCACTTT. This codes for CASSQERARTSSYNSPLHF. The gene calls are TRBV4-3 and TRBJ1-6; D call uncertain. CDR3 length: 19 amino acids. V lost 0 bases and J lost 0, with 15 bases in between. Germline values: CDR1 LGHNA, CDR2 YSLEER.

The chain links TRBV12-3 or TRBV12-4 to TRBJ2-1; D ambiguous. V was clipped by 6 bases and J by 0 bases, with 6 bases between them. The CDR3 is 13 amino acids. The CDR3 loop is CASSPRSYNEQFF. The CDR3, as DNA: TGTGCCAGCAGCCCTCGCTCCTACAATGAGCAGTTCTTC.

This chain connects TRBV7-9 to TRBJ2-1; a weak D match, TRBD2 (6 bases). The CDR3 is made up of 16 amino acids. The germline V gene encodes CDR1 SEHNR and CDR2 FQNEAQ (reference sequence). V lost 7 bases, J lost 13 bases, and 29 bases lay in between. The CDR3 region has the DNA TGTGCCAGCACCACCGACAGTTTTGGGGAGGAACCTCCCCAGTTCTTC. Its protein product is CASTTDSFGEEPPQFF.

This chain uses TRBV20-1 with TRBJ1-2; D gene unclear. Germline V gene data show CDR1 as DFQATT and CDR2 as SNEGSKA (reference sequence). The germline V and J ends were trimmed by 6 bases and 4 bases, with 6 bases remaining between them. The CDR3 spans 10 residues. CDR3 coding DNA: TGCAGTGCCCGTAGCTATGGCTACACCTTC. Translating gives CSARSYGYTF.